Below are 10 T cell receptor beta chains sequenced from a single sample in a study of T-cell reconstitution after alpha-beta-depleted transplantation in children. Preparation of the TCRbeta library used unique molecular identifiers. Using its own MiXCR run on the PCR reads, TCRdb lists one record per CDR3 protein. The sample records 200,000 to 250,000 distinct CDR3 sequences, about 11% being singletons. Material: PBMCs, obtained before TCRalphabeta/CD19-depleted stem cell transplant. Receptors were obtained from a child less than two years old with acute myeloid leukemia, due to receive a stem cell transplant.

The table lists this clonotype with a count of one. The CDR3 protein is CASGPGLPSYNEQFF. As DNA, the CDR3 is TGTGCCAGCGGCCCGGGGCTCCCCTCCTACAATGAGCAGTTCTTC. The rearrangement joins TRBV7-9 to TRBJ2-1, with D possibly called TRBD1 or TRBD2 (5 bases each). CDR1 and CDR2 from the germline V gene are SEHNR and FQNEAQ (reference sequence). Trimming shortened V by 8 bases and J by 0 bases, and 14 bases separated the two germline ends. The CDR3 extends over 15 amino acids. The entire variable domain, with the rest obtained from reference TRBV7-9 and TRBJ2-1, is as follows: DTGVSQNPRHKITKRGQNVTFRCDPISEHNRLYWYRQTLGQGPEFLTYFQNEAQLEKSRLLSDRFSAERPKGSFSTLEIQRTEQGDSAMYLCASGPGLPSYNEQFFGPGTRLTVL.

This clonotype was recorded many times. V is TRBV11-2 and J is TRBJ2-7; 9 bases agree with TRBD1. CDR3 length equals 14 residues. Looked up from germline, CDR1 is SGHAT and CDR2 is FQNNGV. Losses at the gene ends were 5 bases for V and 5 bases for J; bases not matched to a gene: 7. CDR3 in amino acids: CASSIRDRAHEQYF. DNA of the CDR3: TGTGCCAGCAGCATCCGGGACAGGGCCCACGAGCAGTACTTC. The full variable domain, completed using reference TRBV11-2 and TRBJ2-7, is EAGVAQSPRYKIIEKRQSVAFWCNPISGHATLYWYQQILGQGPKLLIQFQNNGVVDDSQLPKDRFSAERLKGVDSTLKIQPAKLEDSAVYLCASSIRDRAHEQYFGPGTRLTVT.

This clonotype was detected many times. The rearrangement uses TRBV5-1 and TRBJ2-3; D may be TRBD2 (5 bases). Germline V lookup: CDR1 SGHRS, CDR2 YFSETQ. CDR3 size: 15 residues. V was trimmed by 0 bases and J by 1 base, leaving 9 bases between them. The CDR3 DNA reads TGCGCCAGCAGCTTGGCCCGGCGGGGCACAGATACGCAGTATTTT. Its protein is CASSLARRGTDTQYF. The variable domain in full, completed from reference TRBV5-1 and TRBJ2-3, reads KAGVTQTPRYLIKTRGQQVTLSCSPISGHRSVSWYQQTPGQGLQFLFEYFSETQRNKGNFPGRFSGRQFSNSRSEMNVSTLELGDSALYLCASSLARRGTDTQYFGPGTRLTVL.

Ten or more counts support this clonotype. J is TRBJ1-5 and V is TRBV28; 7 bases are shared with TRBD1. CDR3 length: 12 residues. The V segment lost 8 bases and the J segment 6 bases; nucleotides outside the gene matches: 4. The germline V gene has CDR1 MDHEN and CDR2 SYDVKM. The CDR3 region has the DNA TGTGCCAGCGGACAGGTTCGTCAGCCCCAGCATTTT. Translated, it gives CASGQVRQPQHF.

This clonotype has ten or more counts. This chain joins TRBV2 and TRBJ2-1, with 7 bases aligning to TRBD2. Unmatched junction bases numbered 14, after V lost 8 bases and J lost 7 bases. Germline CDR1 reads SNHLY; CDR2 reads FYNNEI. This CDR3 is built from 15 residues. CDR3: CASPSSAGVGNEQFF. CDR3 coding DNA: TGTGCCAGCCCTAGTTCGGCGGGGGTGGGGAATGAGCAGTTCTTC. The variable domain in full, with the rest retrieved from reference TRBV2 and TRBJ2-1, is EPEVTQTPSHQVTQMGQEVILRCVPISNHLYFYWYRQILGQKVEFLVSFYNNEISEKSEIFDDQFSVERPDGSNFTLKIRSTKLEDSAMYFCASPSSAGVGNEQFFGPGTRLTVL.

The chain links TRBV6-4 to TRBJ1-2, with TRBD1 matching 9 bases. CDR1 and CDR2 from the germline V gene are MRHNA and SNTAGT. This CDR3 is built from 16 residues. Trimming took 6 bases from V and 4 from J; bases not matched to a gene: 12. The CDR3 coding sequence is TGTGCCAGCAGCACAAGCCCGGGACAGGGTATCTATGGCTACACCTTC. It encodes CASSTSPGQGIYGYTF.

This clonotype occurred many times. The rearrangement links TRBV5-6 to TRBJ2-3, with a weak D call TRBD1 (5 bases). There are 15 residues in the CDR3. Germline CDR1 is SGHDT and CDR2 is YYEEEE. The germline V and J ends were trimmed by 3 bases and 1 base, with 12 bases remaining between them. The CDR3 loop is CASSYQGRGTDTQYF. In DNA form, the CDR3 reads TGTGCCAGCAGCTACCAGGGCAGAGGCACAGATACGCAGTATTTT.

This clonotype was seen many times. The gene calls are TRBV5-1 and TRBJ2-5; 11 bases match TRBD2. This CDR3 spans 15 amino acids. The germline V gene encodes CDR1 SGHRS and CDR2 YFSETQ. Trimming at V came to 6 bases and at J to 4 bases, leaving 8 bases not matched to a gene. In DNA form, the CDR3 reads TGCGCCAGCAAACTAGCGGGAGACGTGCGAGAGACCCAGTACTTC. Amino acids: CASKLAGDVRETQYF.

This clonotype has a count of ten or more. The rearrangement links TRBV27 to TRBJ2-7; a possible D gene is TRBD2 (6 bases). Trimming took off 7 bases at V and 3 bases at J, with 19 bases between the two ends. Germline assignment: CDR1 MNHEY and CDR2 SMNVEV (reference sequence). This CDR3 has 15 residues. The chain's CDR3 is CASILSGSGVYEQYF. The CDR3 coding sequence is TGTGCCAGCATCCTCTCGGGCTCGGGGGTCTACGAGCAGTACTTC.

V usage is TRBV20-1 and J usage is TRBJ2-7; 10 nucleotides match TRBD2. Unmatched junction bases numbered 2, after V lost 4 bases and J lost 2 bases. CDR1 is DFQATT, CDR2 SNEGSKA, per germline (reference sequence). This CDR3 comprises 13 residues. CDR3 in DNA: TGCAGTGCTACCGGGACTAGCGCCTACGAGCAGTACTTC. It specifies CSATGTSAYEQYF.